This T cell receptor beta chain originates from a study of T cell changes during pregnancy in multiple sclerosis. Data came from immunoSEQ multiplex PCR; TCRdb stores just in-frame clones and leaves some out. The sample lists 70,000 to 80,000 clones; 94% were seen once. Trimming cost V 4 bases and J 1 base, with 11 bases left between them. The germline CDR1 and CDR2 sequences are SGHNT and YYREEE (reference sequence). CDR3 length: 14 residues. The clonotype comes from a female donor with multiple sclerosis, enrolled in a pregnancy study. This chain connects TRBV5-4 to TRBJ1-1, with D uncertain. Here the sequenced sample was peripheral blood, taken in the third trimester of pregnancy. CDR3: CASSASYRNTEAFF. In nucleotides, the CDR3 is TGTGCCAGCAGCGCGAGTTACAGGAACACTGAAGCTTTCTTT.